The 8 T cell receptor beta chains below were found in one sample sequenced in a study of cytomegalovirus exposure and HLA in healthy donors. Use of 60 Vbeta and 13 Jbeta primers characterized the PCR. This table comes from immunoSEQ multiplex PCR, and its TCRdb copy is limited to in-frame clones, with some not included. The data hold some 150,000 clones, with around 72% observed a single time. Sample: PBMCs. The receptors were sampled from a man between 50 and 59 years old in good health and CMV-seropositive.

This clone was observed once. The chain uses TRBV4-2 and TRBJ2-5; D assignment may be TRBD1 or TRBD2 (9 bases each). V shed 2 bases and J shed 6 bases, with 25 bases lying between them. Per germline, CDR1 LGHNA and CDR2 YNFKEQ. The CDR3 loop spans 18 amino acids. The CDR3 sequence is CASSQFRTGASGDKTQYF. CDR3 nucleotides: TGTGCCAGCAGCCAATTCCGGACAGGGGCTAGCGGGGATAAGACCCAGTACTTC.

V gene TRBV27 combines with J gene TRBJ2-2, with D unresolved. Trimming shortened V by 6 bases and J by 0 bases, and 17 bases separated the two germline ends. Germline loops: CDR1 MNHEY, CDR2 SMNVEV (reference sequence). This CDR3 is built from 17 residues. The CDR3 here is CASSSHILFANTGELFF. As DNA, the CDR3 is TGTGCCAGCAGCTCGCATATACTGTTCGCGAACACCGGGGAGCTGTTTTTT.

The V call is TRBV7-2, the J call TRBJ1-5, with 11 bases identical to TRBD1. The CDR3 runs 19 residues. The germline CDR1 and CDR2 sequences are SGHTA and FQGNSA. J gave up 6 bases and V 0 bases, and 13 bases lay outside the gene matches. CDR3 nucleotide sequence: TGTGCCAGCAGCTTAGCTGGGGCTTCAAGGACAGGGGGCTTTCAGCCCCAGCATTTT. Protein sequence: CASSLAGASRTGGFQPQHF.

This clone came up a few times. CDR3 amino acids: CASSEGISYGYTF. DNA for the CDR3: TGTGCCAGCAGTGAAGGTATTAGCTATGGCTACACCTTC. This rearrangement joins TRBV6-1 to TRBJ1-2; D gene uncertain. CDR1 is MNHNS and CDR2 is SASEGT in the germline V gene. Trimming took 1 base from V and 4 from J, leaving 7 bases between them. The CDR3 runs to 13 residues.

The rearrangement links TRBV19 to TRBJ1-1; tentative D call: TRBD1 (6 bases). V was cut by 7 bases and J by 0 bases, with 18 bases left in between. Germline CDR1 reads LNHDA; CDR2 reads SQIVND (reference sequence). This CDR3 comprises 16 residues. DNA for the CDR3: TGTGCCAGTAACGAGGGGGGGACGCCCGTGAACACTGAAGCTTTCTTT. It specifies CASNEGGTPVNTEAFF.

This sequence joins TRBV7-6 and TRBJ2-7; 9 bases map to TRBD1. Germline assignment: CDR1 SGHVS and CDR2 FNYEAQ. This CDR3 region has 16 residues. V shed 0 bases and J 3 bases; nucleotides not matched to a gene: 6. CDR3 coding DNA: TGTGCCAGCAGCTTAGCCCCAGGGACAGGGAGCTACGAGCAGTACTTC. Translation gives CASSLAPGTGSYEQYF. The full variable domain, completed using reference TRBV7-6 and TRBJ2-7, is GAGVSQSPRYKVTKRGQDVALRCDPISGHVSLYWYRQALGQGPEFLTYFNYEAQQDKSGLPNDRFSAERPEGSISTLTIQRTEQRDSAMYRCASSLAPGTGSYEQYFGPGTRLTVT.

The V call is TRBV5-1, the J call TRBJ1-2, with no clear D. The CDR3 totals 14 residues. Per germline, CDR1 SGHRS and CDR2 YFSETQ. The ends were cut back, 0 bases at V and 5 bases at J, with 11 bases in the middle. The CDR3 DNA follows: TGCGCCAGCAGCTTGGAGGAGGGAGTATATGGCTACACCTTC. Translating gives CASSLEEGVYGYTF.

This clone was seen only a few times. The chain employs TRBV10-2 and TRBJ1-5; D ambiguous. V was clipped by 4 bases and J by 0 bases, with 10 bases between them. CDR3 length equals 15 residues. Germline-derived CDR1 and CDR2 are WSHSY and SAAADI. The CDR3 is CASSGADYSNQPQHF. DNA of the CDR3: TGCGCCAGCAGTGGGGCAGACTATAGCAATCAGCCCCAGCATTTT.